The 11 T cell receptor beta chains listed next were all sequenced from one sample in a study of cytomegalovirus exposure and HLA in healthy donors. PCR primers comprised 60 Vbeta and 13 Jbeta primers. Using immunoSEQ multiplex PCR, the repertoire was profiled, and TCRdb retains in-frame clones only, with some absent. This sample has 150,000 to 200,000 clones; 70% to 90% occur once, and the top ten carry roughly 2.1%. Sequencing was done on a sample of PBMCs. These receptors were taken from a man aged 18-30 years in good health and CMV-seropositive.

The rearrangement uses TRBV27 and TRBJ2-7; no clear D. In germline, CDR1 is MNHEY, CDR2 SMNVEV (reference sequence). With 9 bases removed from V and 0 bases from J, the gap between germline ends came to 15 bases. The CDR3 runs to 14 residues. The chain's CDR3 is CARRWASSSYEQYF. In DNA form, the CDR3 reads TGTGCCAGGAGATGGGCATCGAGCTCCTACGAGCAGTACTTC.

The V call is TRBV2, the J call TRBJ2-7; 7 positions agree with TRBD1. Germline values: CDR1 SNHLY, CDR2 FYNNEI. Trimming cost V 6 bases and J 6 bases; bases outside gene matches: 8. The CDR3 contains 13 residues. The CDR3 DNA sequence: TGTGCCAGCAGCCAACAGGGGTTTGGCGAGCAGTACTTC. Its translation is CASSQQGFGEQYF.

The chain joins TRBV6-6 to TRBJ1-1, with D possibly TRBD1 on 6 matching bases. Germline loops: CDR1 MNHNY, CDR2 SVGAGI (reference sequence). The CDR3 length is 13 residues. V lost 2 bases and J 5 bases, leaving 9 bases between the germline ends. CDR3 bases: TGTGCCAGCAGTTACAGGGGGGGAACTGAAGCTTTCTTT. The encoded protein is CASSYRGGTEAFF.

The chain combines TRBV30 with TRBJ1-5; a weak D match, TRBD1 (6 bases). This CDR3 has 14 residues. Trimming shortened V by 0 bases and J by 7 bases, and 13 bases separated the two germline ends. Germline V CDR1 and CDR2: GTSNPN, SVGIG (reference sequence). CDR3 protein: CAWSVGGDRQPQHF. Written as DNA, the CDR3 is TGTGCCTGGAGTGTAGGGGGGGACCGACAGCCCCAGCATTTT. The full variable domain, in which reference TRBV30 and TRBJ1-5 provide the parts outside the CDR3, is SQTIHQWPATLVQPVGSPLSLECTVEGTSNPNLYWYRQAAGRGLQLLFYSVGIGQISSEVPQNLSASRPQDRQFILSSKKLLLSDSGFYLCAWSVGGDRQPQHFGDGTRLSIL.

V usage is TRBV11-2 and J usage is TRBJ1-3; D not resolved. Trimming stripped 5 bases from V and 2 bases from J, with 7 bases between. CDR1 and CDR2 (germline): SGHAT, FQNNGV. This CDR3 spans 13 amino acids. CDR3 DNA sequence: TGTGCCAGCAGCCGCGCCCCTGGAAACACCATATATTTT. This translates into CASSRAPGNTIYF.

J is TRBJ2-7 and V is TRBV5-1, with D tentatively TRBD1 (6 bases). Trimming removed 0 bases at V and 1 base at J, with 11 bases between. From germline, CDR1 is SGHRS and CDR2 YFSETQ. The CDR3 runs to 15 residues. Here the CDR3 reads CASSLGFTGSYEQYF. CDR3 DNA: TGCGCCAGCAGCTTGGGTTTTACAGGGTCCTACGAGCAGTACTTC.

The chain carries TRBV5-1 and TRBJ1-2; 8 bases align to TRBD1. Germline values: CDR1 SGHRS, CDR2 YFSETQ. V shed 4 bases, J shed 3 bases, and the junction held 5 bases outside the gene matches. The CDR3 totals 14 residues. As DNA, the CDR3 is TGCGCCAGCAGCGGGGAGACAGGGGACTATGGCTACACCTTC. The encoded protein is CASSGETGDYGYTF.

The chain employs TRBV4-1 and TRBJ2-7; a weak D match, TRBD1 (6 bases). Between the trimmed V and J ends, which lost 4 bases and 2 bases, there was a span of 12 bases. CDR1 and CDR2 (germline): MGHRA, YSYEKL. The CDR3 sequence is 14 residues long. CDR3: CASSLRTAAYEQYF. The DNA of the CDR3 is TGCGCCAGCAGCCTCAGGACAGCTGCCTACGAGCAGTACTTC.

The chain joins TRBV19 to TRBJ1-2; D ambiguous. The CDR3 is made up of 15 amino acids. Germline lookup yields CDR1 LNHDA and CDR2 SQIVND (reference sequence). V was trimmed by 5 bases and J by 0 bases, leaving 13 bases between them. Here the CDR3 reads CASSSSLGTNYGYTF. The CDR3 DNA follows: TGTGCCAGTAGTTCCTCGCTAGGAACTAACTATGGCTACACCTTC.

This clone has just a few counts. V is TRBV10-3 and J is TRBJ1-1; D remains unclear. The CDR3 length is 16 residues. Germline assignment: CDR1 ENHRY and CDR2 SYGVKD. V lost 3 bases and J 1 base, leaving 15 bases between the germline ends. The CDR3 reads CAISDPAAGANTEAFF. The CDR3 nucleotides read TGTGCCATCAGTGACCCCGCGGCGGGAGCGAACACTGAAGCTTTCTTT.

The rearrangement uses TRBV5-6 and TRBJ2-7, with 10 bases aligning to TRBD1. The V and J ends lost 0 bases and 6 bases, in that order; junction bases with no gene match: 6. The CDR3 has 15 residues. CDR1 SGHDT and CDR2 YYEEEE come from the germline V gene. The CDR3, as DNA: TGTGCCAGCAGCTTGGCTCCGACAGGGGGCCCCGAGCAGTACTTC. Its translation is CASSLAPTGGPEQYF.